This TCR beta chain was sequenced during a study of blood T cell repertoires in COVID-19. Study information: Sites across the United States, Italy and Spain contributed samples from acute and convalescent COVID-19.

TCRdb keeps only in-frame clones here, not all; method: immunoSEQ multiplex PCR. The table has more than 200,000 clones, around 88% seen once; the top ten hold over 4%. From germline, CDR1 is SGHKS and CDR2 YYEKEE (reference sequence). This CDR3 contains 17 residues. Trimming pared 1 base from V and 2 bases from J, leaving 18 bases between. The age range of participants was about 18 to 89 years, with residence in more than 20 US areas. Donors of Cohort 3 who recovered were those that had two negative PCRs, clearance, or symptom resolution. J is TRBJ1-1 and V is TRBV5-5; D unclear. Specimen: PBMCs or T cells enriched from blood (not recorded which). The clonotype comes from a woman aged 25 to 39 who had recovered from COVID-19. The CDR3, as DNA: TGTGCCAGCAGCTTGCGACTAATAGGAAACAAAAACACTGAAGCTTTCTTT. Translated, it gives CASSLRLIGNKNTEAFF.